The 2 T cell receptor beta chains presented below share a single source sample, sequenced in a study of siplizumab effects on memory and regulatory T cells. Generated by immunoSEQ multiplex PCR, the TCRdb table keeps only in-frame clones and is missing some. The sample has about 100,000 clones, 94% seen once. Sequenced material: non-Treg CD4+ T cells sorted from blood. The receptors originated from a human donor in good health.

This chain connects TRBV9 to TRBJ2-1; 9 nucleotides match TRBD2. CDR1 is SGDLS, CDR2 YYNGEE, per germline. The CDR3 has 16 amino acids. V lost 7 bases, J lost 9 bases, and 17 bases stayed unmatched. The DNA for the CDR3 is TGTGCCAGCTCCGAGGCCGGAGCGGGAGGATTGGGTGAGCAGTTCTTC. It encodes CASSEAGAGGLGEQFF.

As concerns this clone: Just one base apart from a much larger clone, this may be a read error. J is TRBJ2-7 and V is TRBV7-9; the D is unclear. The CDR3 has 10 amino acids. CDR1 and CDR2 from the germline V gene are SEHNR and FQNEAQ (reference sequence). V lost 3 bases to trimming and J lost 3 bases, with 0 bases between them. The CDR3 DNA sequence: TGTGCCAGCAGCTTCTACGAGCAGTACTTC. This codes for CASSFYEQYF.